Below are 5 T cell receptor beta chains sequenced from a single sample in a study of radiotherapy plus CTLA-4 blockade in lung cancer. Data came from immunoSEQ multiplex PCR; TCRdb stores just in-frame clones and leaves some out. The data contain tens of thousands of clones, about 88% of them singletons. The sequences come from peripheral blood, collected from a patient treated with radiotherapy plus ipilimumab. The receptors originated from a human donor with non-small cell lung cancer that progressed on radiotherapy plus ipilimumab.

The chain employs TRBV7-8 and TRBJ1-2; D unresolved. CDR3 length: 13 residues. V lost 0 bases, J lost 7 bases, and 9 bases lay in between. The V gene's germline CDR1 is SGHVS and CDR2 FQNEAQ. The CDR3 region is CASSLAGLRGYTF. CDR3 nucleotide sequence: TGTGCCAGCAGCTTAGCGGGGTTACGTGGCTACACCTTC. Full variable domain (remainder filled in from reference TRBV7-8 and TRBJ1-2): GAGVSQSPRYKVAKRGQDVALRCDPISGHVSLFWYQQALGQGPEFLTYFQNEAQLDKSGLPSDRFFAERPEGSVSTLKIQRTQQEDSAVYLCASSLAGLRGYTFGSGTRLTVV.

This rearrangement joins TRBV18 to TRBJ1-2; a weak D match, TRBD1 (5 bases). Per germline, CDR1 KGHSH and CDR2 LQKENI. The ends were cut back, 10 bases at V and 4 bases at J, with 10 bases in the middle. The CDR3 covers 11 residues. The CDR3 sequence is CANGDGYGYTF. The CDR3 DNA reads as TGTGCCAACGGGGACGGCTATGGCTACACCTTC.

J is TRBJ2-7 and V is TRBV14; weak D call: TRBD1 (5 bases). Per germline, CDR1 SGHDN and CDR2 FVKESK. V was trimmed by 3 bases and J by 4 bases, leaving 7 bases between them. CDR3 length: 12 amino acids. DNA for the CDR3: TGTGCCAGCAGCCAGCAGGGTTACGAGCAGTACTTC. Translating gives CASSQQGYEQYF.

The chain joins TRBV5-6 to TRBJ2-7, with 10 bases that match TRBD2. The ends lost 0 bases at V and 4 bases at J; junction bases unmatched: 4. Germline V gene data show CDR1 as SGHDT and CDR2 as YYEEEE. The CDR3 spans 15 residues. CDR3 sequence reads: CASSLAKAGGYEQYF. DNA for the CDR3: TGTGCCAGCAGCTTGGCCAAAGCGGGAGGGTACGAGCAGTACTTC. Using reference TRBV5-6 and TRBJ2-7 for the parts outside the CDR3, the full variable domain is DAGVTQSPTHLIKTRGQQVTLRCSPKSGHDTVSWYQQALGQGPQFIFQYYEEEERQRGNFPDRFSGHQFPNYSSELNVNALLLGDSALYLCASSLAKAGGYEQYFGPGTRLTVT.

This sequence joins TRBV18 and TRBJ2-5, with a tentative D call TRBD1 (6 bases). The CDR3 loop spans 15 amino acids. V was trimmed by 0 bases and J by 1 base, leaving 9 bases between them. Germline assignment: CDR1 KGHSH and CDR2 LQKENI. The CDR3 DNA reads TGTGCCAGCTCACCACCTAGGGGGATCCAAGAGACCCAGTACTTC. Encoded protein: CASSPPRGIQETQYF.